This entry concerns a single T cell receptor (beta chain). The CDR3 has 12 residues. Trimming removed 4 bases from V and 0 bases from J, with 4 bases in between. Germline loops: CDR1 SGHNT, CDR2 YENEEA. The data are from a study of blood T cell repertoires in COVID-19. The wider study: Material from acute and convalescent COVID-19 was sourced from the United States, Italy and Spain.

TCRdb's copy holds only in-frame clones and misses some; the assay was immunoSEQ multiplex PCR. This table holds 120,000 to 150,000 clones, 80% to 90% found once. The TCR sequence derives from a man over 45 who had recovered from COVID-19. This rearrangement joins TRBV11-3 to TRBJ2-7; no firm D call. Sample: peripheral blood. CDR3 residues: CASSSSSYEQYF. CDR3 nucleotides: TGTGCCAGCAGCTCGAGCTCCTACGAGCAGTACTTC.